The present T cell receptor beta chain was sequenced within a study of T-cell reconstitution after alpha-beta-depleted transplantation in children. As it was prepared, the TCRbeta library received unique molecular identifiers. TCRdb re-called the PCR reads with MiXCR, one entry per CDR3 protein. The repertoire holds approximately 79,000 distinct CDR3 sequences, with 15% to 20% as singletons. The CDR3 extends over 13 amino acids. V lost 4 bases and J lost 5, with 15 bases in between. CDR1 is SQVTM, CDR2 ANQGSEA, per germline. Whole-study results and caveats: Roughly two months post-transplant, alpha-beta T cells reportedly originated from several hundred graft clones that had expanded.

Turning to this clonotype: Its antigen remains unknown.

The source of this sequence is a male patient aged 2 to 9 who had a stem cell transplant for acute lymphoblastic leukemia, so the T cells may come from the graft donor. Sequencing was performed on PBMCs, mostly from graft donor cells, taken 360 days after TCRalphabeta/CD19-depleted stem cell transplant. The V call is TRBV29-1, the J call TRBJ2-7; perhaps TRBD2 as D (5 bases). CDR3 region: CSVGTRFFDEQYF. The CDR3 DNA follows: TGCAGCGTTGGAACTAGATTTTTTGACGAGCAGTACTTC.